One and the same sample provided the 21 T cell receptor beta chains below, sequenced in a study of cytomegalovirus exposure and HLA in healthy donors. The PCR ran on 60 Vbeta and 13 Jbeta primers. Clones were read by immunoSEQ multiplex PCR, and TCRdb kept only the in-frame ones, dropping some. The repertoire holds fewer than 250,000 clones, with around 82% as singletons. The sequencing sample was made of PBMCs. These TCRs come from a man between 18 and 29 years old in good health and CMV-seronegative.

This clone came up a few times. The chain links TRBV5-4 to TRBJ2-7, with D possibly matching TRBD2 (5 bases). V was pared by 4 bases and J by 2 bases, with 13 bases between. From germline, CDR1 is SGHNT and CDR2 YYREEE (reference sequence). The CDR3 extends over 14 amino acids. The CDR3 is CASSDGIGTYEQYF. CDR3 nucleotides: TGTGCCAGCAGCGACGGGATCGGGACCTACGAGCAGTACTTC.

The chain joins TRBV7-8 to TRBJ1-1, with 8 bases identical to TRBD1. This CDR3 contains 16 residues. CDR1 and CDR2 (germline): SGHVS, FQNEAQ. After removal of 2 bases from V and 2 bases from J, the junction contained 7 bases not matched to a gene. DNA of the CDR3: TGTGCCAGCAGCTTAACGGGTGGACAGGGTAACACTGAAGCTTTCTTT. Its protein product is CASSLTGGQGNTEAFF.

The gene calls are TRBV7-9 and TRBJ2-7; 8 bases match TRBD2. Germline V gives CDR1 SEHNR, CDR2 FQNEAQ (reference sequence). The junction had 9 bases not matched to a gene; V was cut back by 2 bases and J by 3 bases. This CDR3 contains 16 residues. CDR3 sequence: CASSLTYGGALYEQYF. CDR3 sequence (DNA): TGTGCCAGCAGCTTAACTTACGGGGGGGCCCTCTACGAGCAGTACTTC.

This chain links TRBV28 with TRBJ1-4, with 8 bases that match TRBD1. From germline, CDR1 is MDHEN and CDR2 SYDVKM. The J segment lost 7 bases and the V segment lost 2 bases, leaving 12 bases of the junction unmatched. The CDR3 loop spans 17 amino acids. The CDR3 region has the DNA TGTGCCAGCAGTTTAGCCCGGACAGGGAGTTTCGGTGAAAAACTGTTTTTT. Amino acids: CASSLARTGSFGEKLFF.

The chain has TRBV4-3 and TRBJ2-4, with a possible D match to TRBD2 (6 bases). Germline V CDR1 and CDR2: LGHNA, YSLEER. Trimming took off 3 bases at V and 0 bases at J, with 15 bases between the two ends. CDR3 length: 17 amino acids. In DNA, the CDR3 is TGCGCCAGCAGCCAGTCCTTGGGAGGACTAGCCAAAAACATTCAGTACTTC. It yields the protein CASSQSLGGLAKNIQYF.

The chain employs TRBV19 and TRBJ2-7, with TRBD2 matching 11 bases. Per germline, CDR1 LNHDA and CDR2 SQIVND (reference sequence). V trimming: 5 bases; J trimming: 4 bases; junction bases outside the gene matches: 22. There are 20 residues in the CDR3. CDR3 coding DNA: TGTGCCAGTAGTCCACATTCCTCGACTAGCGGGGAACTGCGCCCTTACGAGCAGTACTTC. Its protein is CASSPHSSTSGELRPYEQYF.

This clone was found a few times. The rearrangement uses TRBV7-6 and TRBJ1-5; D perhaps matches TRBD1 (6 bases). This CDR3 comprises 15 residues. The V and J ends lost 5 bases and 3 bases respectively, with 14 bases between them. CDR1 is SGHVS and CDR2 is FNYEAQ in the germline V gene. The CDR3 loop is CASSIETGFNQPQHF. In DNA form, the CDR3 reads TGTGCCAGCAGCATAGAGACAGGATTCAATCAGCCCCAGCATTTT.

CDR3 sequence: CASSQGPGTPNYGYTF. In DNA, the CDR3 is TGCGCCAGCAGCCAAGGCCCCGGGACTCCTAACTATGGCTACACCTTC. The V call is TRBV4-1, the J call TRBJ1-2; a possible D gene is TRBD1 (5 bases). With 1 base removed from V and 0 bases from J, the gap between germline ends came to 12 bases. The germline V gene has CDR1 MGHRA and CDR2 YSYEKL. There are 16 residues in the CDR3.

This chain connects TRBV27 to TRBJ2-2, with TRBD1 as a possible D gene (7 bases). Trimming shortened V by 8 bases and J by 4 bases, and 23 bases separated the two germline ends. Germline values: CDR1 MNHEY, CDR2 SMNVEV (reference sequence). The CDR3 extends over 17 amino acids. The CDR3: CASQVTGVVEGTGELFF. The CDR3 nucleotides are TGTGCCAGCCAAGTCACAGGGGTCGTGGAGGGCACCGGGGAGCTGTTTTTT.

The CDR3, as DNA: TGTGCCAGCAGCCAGGCCCGGACAGGACGGGGTGAAAAACTGTTTTTT. This translates into CASSQARTGRGEKLFF. This chain links TRBV14 with TRBJ1-4; 7 bases line up with TRBD1. The CDR3 has 16 residues. The J segment lost 7 bases and the V segment lost 3 bases, leaving 11 bases of the junction unmatched. The germline gives CDR1 SGHDN, CDR2 FVKESK.

The chain is built from TRBV14 and TRBJ2-7; 9 bases map to TRBD2. This CDR3 is 19 amino acids long. CDR1 and CDR2 from the germline V gene are SGHDN and FVKESK. V trimming: 0 bases; J trimming: 7 bases; junction bases outside the gene matches: 19. The CDR3 bases are TGTGCCAGCAGCCAAGAGGTCGGATTTGGGTATAGCGGGAGTGGGGAGCAGTACTTC. Translation gives CASSQEVGFGYSGSGEQYF.

V and J are TRBV27 and TRBJ1-2, with D perhaps TRBD1 (6 bases). With 8 bases removed from V and 8 bases from J, the gap between germline ends came to 18 bases. From germline, CDR1 is MNHEY and CDR2 SMNVEV (reference sequence). The length of the CDR3 is 13 residues. The CDR3 bases are TGTGCCAGCTCCTTCTCACAGGGTCGCGGCTACACCTTC. It translates to CASSFSQGRGYTF.

The chain joins TRBV7-2 to TRBJ1-2; the match to TRBD1 covers 7 bases. The ends lost 8 bases at V and 2 bases at J; junction bases unmatched: 11. CDR1 and CDR2 (germline): SGHTA, FQGNSA. CDR3 length equals 15 residues. CDR3 sequence reads: CASGVRGQKNYGYTF. CDR3 nucleotides: TGTGCCAGCGGGGTGAGGGGACAGAAAAACTATGGCTACACCTTC.

The V call is TRBV9, the J call TRBJ1-2, with 7 bases identical to TRBD1. This CDR3 comprises 16 residues. Losses at the gene ends were 3 bases for V and 7 bases for J; bases not matched to a gene: 15. Per germline, CDR1 SGDLS and CDR2 YYNGEE. The CDR3 nucleotides read TGTGCCAGCAGCGAGAGCCCCCGACAGGGAGAAGGTGGCTACACCTTC. It specifies CASSESPRQGEGGYTF.

Concerning this clone itself: One junction end disagrees with the germline gene, perhaps due to a read error. The sample has other DNA sequences that encode this CDR3 too. The genes are TRBV5-6 and TRBJ2-2; D is unresolved. Germline CDR1 is SGHDT and CDR2 is YYEEEE. CDR3 length: 16 amino acids. CDR3 sequence reads: CASSKTRTRDTGELFF. CDR3 sequence (DNA): TGTGCCAGCAGCAAAACGCGCACCCGAGACACCGGAGAGCTGTTTTTT.

The chain has TRBV10-2 and TRBJ2-2, with TRBD2 matching over 7 bases. The germline gives CDR1 WSHSY, CDR2 SAAADI. Trimming at V came to 7 bases and at J to 0 bases, leaving 11 bases not matched to a gene. The CDR3 is 17 amino acids. CDR3 sequence: CASMSMSGISNTGELFF. In nucleotides, the CDR3 is TGCGCCAGCATGAGTATGAGCGGGATATCGAACACCGGGGAGCTGTTTTTT.

This chain links TRBV9 with TRBJ1-4; no reliable D call. CDR3 length: 18 residues. Trimming shortened V by 0 bases and J by 0 bases, and 15 bases separated the two germline ends. Germline loops: CDR1 SGDLS, CDR2 YYNGEE. The CDR3 nucleotides read TGTGCCAGCAGCGTAGGTGGGCCAGTTTGGGCAACTAATGAAAAACTGTTTTTT. Amino acid sequence: CASSVGGPVWATNEKLFF.

The chain links TRBV9 to TRBJ2-1; TRBD2 agrees at 15 bases. Losses at the gene ends were 1 base for V and 0 bases for J; bases not matched to a gene: 8. The germline CDR1 and CDR2 sequences are SGDLS and YYNGEE. The CDR3 sequence is 20 residues long. The CDR3 region is CASSVTQGLAGGSSYNEQFF. CDR3 coding DNA: TGTGCCAGCAGCGTAACCCAGGGACTAGCGGGGGGAAGCTCCTACAATGAGCAGTTCTTC.

The V and J genes are TRBV6-6 and TRBJ2-7; 7 nucleotides agree with TRBD1. Germline V gene lookup returns CDR1 MNHNY and CDR2 SVGAGI (reference sequence). The trim removed 5 bases at V and 2 bases at J, leaving 9 bases unmatched. CDR3 length equals 15 residues. CDR3 sequence (DNA): TGTGCCAGCAGTCCCCAAAGACAGGGACCCTACGAGCAGTACTTC. Protein product: CASSPQRQGPYEQYF.

This clone was recorded only once. V usage is TRBV5-4 and J usage is TRBJ1-2, with a possible D match to TRBD1 (6 bases). The CDR3 contains 14 residues. V was pared by 2 bases and J by 8 bases, with 16 bases between. The germline gives CDR1 SGHNT, CDR2 YYREEE (reference sequence). The CDR3 DNA reads as TGTGCCAGCAGCTTACTAAATCAGGGGCGCGGCTACACCTTC. This gives the protein CASSLLNQGRGYTF.

The V and J genes are TRBV15 and TRBJ2-1; 8 nucleotides match TRBD2. CDR3 length: 16 amino acids. Trimming removed 2 bases from V and 3 bases from J; junction bases left unmatched: 6. Germline V CDR1 and CDR2: LNHNV, YYDKDF (reference sequence). The chain's CDR3 is CATSRNSGKGYNEQFF. In nucleotides, the CDR3 is TGTGCCACCAGCAGAAATAGCGGGAAAGGCTACAATGAGCAGTTCTTC. The variable domain in full, completed from reference TRBV15 and TRBJ2-1, reads DAMVIQNPRYQVTQFGKPVTLSCSQTLNHNVMYWYQQKSSQAPKLLFHYYDKDFNNEADTPDNFQSRRPNTSFCFLDIRSPGLGDTAMYLCATSRNSGKGYNEQFFGPGTRLTVL.